This TCR beta chain is from a study of blood T cell repertoires in COVID-19. Profiled with immunoSEQ multiplex PCR; TCRdb holds only in-frame clones, not every one. The sample includes 200,000 or so clones, approximately 90% of them seen just once. This TCR was recovered from a woman aged 30 to 39 who had recovered from COVID-19. Specimen: PBMCs or T cells enriched from blood (not recorded which).

The chain's CDR3 is CASSEERGSAEAFF. The CDR3, as DNA: TGTGCCAGCAGTGAAGAACGAGGGTCTGCTGAAGCTTTCTTT. The chain carries TRBV6-1 and TRBJ1-1; D gene ambiguous. The CDR3 has 14 amino acids. Trimming stripped 1 base from V and 6 bases from J, with 12 bases between. Germline loops: CDR1 MNHNS, CDR2 SASEGT.